This record concerns one T cell receptor beta chain sequence. In the authors' methods: Reference gene primer amplification gave nucleated cell count estimates. Profiled with immunoSEQ multiplex PCR; TCRdb holds only in-frame clones, not every one. The DNA was the basis for D and trimming; V, J and clone size are from that table. The profile shows under 200,000 clones, 79% of them singletons. J was trimmed by 2 bases and V by 6 bases; bases with no gene match: 9. The CDR3 has 15 residues. The germline gives CDR1 SNHLY, CDR2 FYNNEI. The sample belongs to a study of blood T cell repertoires in COVID-19. The TCR sequence derives from a man between 60 and 70 years old with active or convalescent COVID-19. Sequencing used peripheral blood. The rearrangement uses TRBV2 and TRBJ2-5, with 7 nucleotides matching TRBD1. CDR3 region: CASRDLRGQQETQYF. The DNA of the CDR3 is TGTGCCAGCAGGGACCTGAGGGGACAGCAAGAGACCCAGTACTTC. Supplemented by reference TRBV2 and TRBJ2-5, the full variable domain reads EPEVTQTPSHQVTQMGQEVILRCVPISNHLYFYWYRQILGQKVEFLVSFYNNEISEKSEIFDDQFSVERPDGSNFTLKIRSTKLEDSAMYFCASRDLRGQQETQYFGPGTRLLVL.